A selection of T cell receptor beta chains follows, all from one sample in a study of blood T cell repertoires in COVID-19. Profiling relied on immunoSEQ multiplex PCR, and the TCRdb table lists in-frame clones only, not all of them. The table lists over 200,000 clones, 75% to 90% of them singletons. The sequenced sample was peripheral blood. These receptor sequences come from a human donor in a cohort sampled during active COVID-19. CDR3s leave out the opening cysteine and the closing phenylalanine or tryptophan.

v_call	j_call	cdr3_aa
TRBV7-2	TRBJ2-3	ASSLVYSSTDTQY
TRBV4-1	TRBJ2-7	ASSQEETSRSHEQY
TRBV18	TRBJ2-1	ASSPGLRERNEQF
TRBV6-2/TRBV6-3	TRBJ1-2	ASSYAQRGNYGYT
TRBV6-1	TRBJ2-5	ASSEARGGRETQY
TRBV28	TRBJ1-2	ASSLTGYGYT
TRBV28	TRBJ1-1	ASNYGTGTAF
TRBV5-4	TRBJ2-7	ASSPAGGAYEQY
TRBV28	TRBJ2-7	ASSFPAGGREQY
TRBV10-3	TRBJ2-1	AISETLAGYYNEQF
TRBV18	TRBJ2-2	ASSPPRTGELF
TRBV12-3/TRBV12-4	TRBJ2-1	ASSLERLAEQF
TRBV7-2	TRBJ2-1	ASRENHNEQF
TRBV4-3	TRBJ1-2	ASSPGFDYGYT
TRBV4-1	TRBJ1-1	ASSQVIPGNTEAF
TRBV18	TRBJ2-7	ASSRDRESYEQY
TRBV28	TRBJ2-3	ASSPSVIAGYTDTQY
TRBV27	TRBJ2-5	ASSSRSAQETQY
TRBV21-1	TRBJ2-1	ASSKELSGGDNEQF
TRBV11-3	TRBJ2-2	ASSQGGELF
TRBV7-8	TRBJ2-3	ASSTRDTDTQY
TRBV4-2	TRBJ2-5	ASSHGLAARRTQY
TRBV23-1	TRBJ1-5	ASSPPWRVRGNQPQH
TRBV5-4	TRBJ2-7	ASSHGTVYEQY
TRBV19	TRBJ2-2	ASSGNRAAGELF
TRBV7-2	TRBJ1-3	ASSPRTYSGNTIY
TRBV5-4	TRBJ2-7	ASSASLAGDSYEQY
TRBV24-1	TRBJ2-1	ATSDFSGTSGSGSYNEQF
TRBV5-1	TRBJ2-2	ASSLGWTLNTGELF
TRBV11-2	TRBJ2-7	ASSLLAGAWNEQY
TRBV19	TRBJ2-1	ASDSFFPEQF
TRBV6-5	TRBJ2-7	ASSIDRGRYEQY
TRBV19	TRBJ2-3	ASSPSGLAGGTQY
TRBV18	TRBJ1-1	ASSPLVSGKMNTEAF
TRBV7-2	TRBJ1-1	ASSSEGRMNTEAF
TRBV28	TRBJ1-1	ASRISTGGVTEAF
TRBV10-3	TRBJ2-7	AISESAAYEQY
TRBV27	TRBJ1-1	ASIPLGTGKMNTEAF
TRBV9	TRBJ2-5	ASSVGALAGGPETQY
TRBV11-3	TRBJ2-2	ASSLGWDSPTGELF
TRBV4-2	TRBJ2-7	ASSQDWVISTGRALNYEQY
TRBV24-1	TRBJ1-5	ATSATGGGQPQH
TRBV30	TRBJ1-5	AWTSQGGQPQH
TRBV19	TRBJ1-5	ASSARDRVNQPQH
TRBV19	TRBJ2-7	ASSTTGTGAYEQY
TRBV6-2/TRBV6-3	TRBJ2-7	ASSYVPGYEQY
TRBV10-3	TRBJ1-1	AISGPTNTEAF
TRBV29-1	TRBJ1-2	SVGQGTGYT
TRBV15	TRBJ2-4	ATSRKGTGGVDIQY
TRBV29-1	TRBJ2-5	SVATGSGETQY
TRBV11-2	TRBJ2-5	ASSLGGRVGETQY
TRBV6-2/TRBV6-3	TRBJ1-5	ASSYSKGRPQH
TRBV7-2	TRBJ2-7	ASSSGLVLYEQY
TRBV18	TRBJ2-7	ASSPGLGSYEQY